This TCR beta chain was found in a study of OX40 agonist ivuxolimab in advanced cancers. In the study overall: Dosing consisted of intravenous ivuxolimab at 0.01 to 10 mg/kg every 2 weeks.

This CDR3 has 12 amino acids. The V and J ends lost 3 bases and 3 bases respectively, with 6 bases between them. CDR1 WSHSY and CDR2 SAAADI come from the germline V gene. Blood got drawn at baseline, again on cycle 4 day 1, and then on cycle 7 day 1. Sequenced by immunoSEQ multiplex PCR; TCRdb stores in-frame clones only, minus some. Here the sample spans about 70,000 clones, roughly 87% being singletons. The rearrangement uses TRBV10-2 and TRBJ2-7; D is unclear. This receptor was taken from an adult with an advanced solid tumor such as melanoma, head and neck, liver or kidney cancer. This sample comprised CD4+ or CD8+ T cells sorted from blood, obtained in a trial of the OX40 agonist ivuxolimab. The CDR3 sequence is CASSDHGYEQYF. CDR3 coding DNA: TGCGCCAGCAGTGACCACGGCTACGAGCAGTACTTC.